This T cell receptor beta chain was identified in a study of T cells in Graves' hyperthyroidism and ophthalmopathy. RNA transcripts yielded amplified TCR beta CDR3 regions. The HTBI primer set served for first-round RT-PCR of the TCR CDR3. From the multiplex PCR reads, TCRdb called clonotypes with MiXCR, one entry per CDR3 protein. The sample records around 760,000 distinct CDR3 sequences, about 35% being singletons. The CDR3 runs 12 residues. The V gene's germline CDR1 is MDHEN and CDR2 SYDVKM. V was pared by 4 bases and J by 11 bases, with 5 bases of the junction left unmatched. Sequencing input: blood. This chain connects TRBV28 to TRBJ1-1; 9 bases match TRBD1. This sequence originates from a woman aged 40-49 years with Graves' hyperthyroidism. CDR3: CASSSRQGVAFF. In DNA, the CDR3 is TGTGCCAGCAGTTCGAGACAGGGGGTGGCTTTCTTT.